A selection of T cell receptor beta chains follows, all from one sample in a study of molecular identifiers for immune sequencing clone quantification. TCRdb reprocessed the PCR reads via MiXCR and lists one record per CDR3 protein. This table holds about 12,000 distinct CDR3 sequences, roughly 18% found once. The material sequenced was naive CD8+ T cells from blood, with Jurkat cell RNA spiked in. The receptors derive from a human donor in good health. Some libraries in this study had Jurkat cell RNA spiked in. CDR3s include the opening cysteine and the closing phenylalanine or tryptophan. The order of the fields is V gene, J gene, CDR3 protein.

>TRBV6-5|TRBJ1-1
CASSDSGVAEAFF
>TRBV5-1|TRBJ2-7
CASRATSGRSSYGQYF
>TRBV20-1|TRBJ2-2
CSAPNPFMESTGELFF
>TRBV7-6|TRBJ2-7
CASSLNGGYEQYF
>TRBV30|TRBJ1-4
CAWTRGQLVFF
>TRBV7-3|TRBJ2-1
CASSLTAGGFSSYNEQFF
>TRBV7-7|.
CACSDTSTDTQHF
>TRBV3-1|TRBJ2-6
CASSQQTGGANVLTF
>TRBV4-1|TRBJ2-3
CASSRRSGSTDTQYF
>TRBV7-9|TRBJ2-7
CASSLLAGAPYEQYF
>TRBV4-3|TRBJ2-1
CASSLRLYNEQFF
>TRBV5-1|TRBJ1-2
CASSLGGNYGYTF
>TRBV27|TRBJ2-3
CASSKGLAGGPPGDTQYF
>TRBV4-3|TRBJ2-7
CASSQELLAGAETSYEQYF
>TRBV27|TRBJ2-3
CASSPSDGDAGADTQYF
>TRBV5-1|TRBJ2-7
CASSFSTGSSYEQYF
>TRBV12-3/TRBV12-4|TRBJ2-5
CASSPGLAVGVQETQYF
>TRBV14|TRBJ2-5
CASSSVWETGETQYF
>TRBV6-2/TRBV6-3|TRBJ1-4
CASRETGPEDEKLFF
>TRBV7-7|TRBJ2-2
CASSPGGPNTGELFF
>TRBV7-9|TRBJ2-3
CASSARLVDTQYF
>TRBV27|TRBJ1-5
CASSLGLSTQPQHF
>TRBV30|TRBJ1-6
CAWSDVSSYNSPLHF
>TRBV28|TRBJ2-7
CASSRPGPSYEQYF
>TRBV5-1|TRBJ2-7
CASSLTPGREQYF
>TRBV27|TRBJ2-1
CASSIFSYNEQFF
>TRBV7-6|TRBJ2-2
CASSSTSGSLSTGELFF
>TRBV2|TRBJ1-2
CASSTQGEFEFGYTF
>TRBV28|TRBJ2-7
CASTRPLSGYEQYF
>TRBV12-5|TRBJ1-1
CASGLGKVGEAFF